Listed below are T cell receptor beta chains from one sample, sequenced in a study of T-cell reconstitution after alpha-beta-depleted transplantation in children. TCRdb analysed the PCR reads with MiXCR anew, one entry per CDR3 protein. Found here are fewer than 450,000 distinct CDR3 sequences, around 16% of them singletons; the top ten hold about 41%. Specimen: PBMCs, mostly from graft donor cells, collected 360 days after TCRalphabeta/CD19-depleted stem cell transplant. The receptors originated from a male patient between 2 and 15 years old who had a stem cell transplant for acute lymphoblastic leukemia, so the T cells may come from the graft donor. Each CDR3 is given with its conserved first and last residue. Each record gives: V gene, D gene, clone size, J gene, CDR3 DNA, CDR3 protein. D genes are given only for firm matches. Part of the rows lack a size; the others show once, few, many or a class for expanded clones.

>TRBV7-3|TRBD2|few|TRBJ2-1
TGTGCCAGCAGCTTAAGGGGACTAGCGGGAGATGAGCAGTTCTTC
CASSLRGLAGDEQFF
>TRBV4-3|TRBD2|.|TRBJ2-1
TGCGCCAGCAGCCCCATACTAGCGGGAGAGGGGACCTACAATGAGCAGTTCTTC
CASSPILAGEGTYNEQFF
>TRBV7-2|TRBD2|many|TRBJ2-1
TGTGCCAGCAGCCCCCGGCTAGCGGGCTCCTACAATGAGCAGTTCTTC
CASSPRLAGSYNEQFF
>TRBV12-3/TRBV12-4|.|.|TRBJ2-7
TGTGCCAGCAGTTTTTTTTCAGGGGAAAGCTCCTACGAGCAGTACTTC
CASSFFSGESSYEQYF
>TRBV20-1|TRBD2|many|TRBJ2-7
TGCAGTGCTAGAGGCGGGAGAATCTACGAGCAGTACTTC
CSARGGRIYEQYF
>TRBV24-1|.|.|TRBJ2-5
TGTGCCACCAGTGACGCTCGGGGAGGGGGAGAGACCCAGTACTTC
CATSDARGGGETQYF
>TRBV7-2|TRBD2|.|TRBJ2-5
TGTGCCAGCAGCCAAACTAGCGGGAGTTCTGAGACCCAGTACTTC
CASSQTSGSSETQYF
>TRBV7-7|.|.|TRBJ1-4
TGTGCTAGCAGCTTAGAGACAAACCGCCCCGCAACTAATGAAAAACTGTTTTTT
CASSLETNRPATNEKLFF
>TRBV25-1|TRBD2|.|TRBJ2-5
TGTGCCAGCAGCCCCCCCAGCCCCCCAGGGAGGGGAGAGACCCAGTACTTC
CASSPPSPPGRGETQYF
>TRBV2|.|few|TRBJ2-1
TGTGCCAGCAGTGAATTGGCTGAGGACTACAATGAGCAGTTCTTC
CASSELAEDYNEQFF
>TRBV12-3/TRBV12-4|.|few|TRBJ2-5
TGTGCCAGCAGAGGACAGTACCAAGAGACCCAGTACTTC
CASRGQYQETQYF
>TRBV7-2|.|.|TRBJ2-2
TGTGCCAGCAGCTTCTGGATGGGCAGGGCGGAGACCGGGGAGCTGTTTTTT
CASSFWMGRAETGELFF
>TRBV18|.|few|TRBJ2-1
TGTGCCAGCTCACCAGGTTCTAGAGGAGCCTACAATGAGCAGTTCTTC
CASSPGSRGAYNEQFF
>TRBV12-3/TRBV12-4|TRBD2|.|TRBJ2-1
TGTGCCAGCAGTTTAGCCCTAAGACCGGGGGGGAATTACAATGAGCAGTTCTTC
CASSLALRPGGNYNEQFF
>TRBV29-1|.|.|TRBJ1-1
TGCAGCGTTGAAGGGCGGTTCACTGAAGCTTTCTTT
CSVEGRFTEAFF
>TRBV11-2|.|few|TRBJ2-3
TGTGCCAGCAGCTTCCCTCGACTAGTAGGGGACGAACCCCACACAGATACGCAGTATTTT
CASSFPRLVGDEPHTDTQYF
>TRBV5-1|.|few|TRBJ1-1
TGCGCCAGCAGCCGACTAGATTTGAACACTGAAGCTTTCTTT
CASSRLDLNTEAFF
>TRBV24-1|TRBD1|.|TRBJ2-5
TGTGCCACCAGTGTCGGGACAGGGGTACAAGAGACCCAGTACTTC
CATSVGTGVQETQYF
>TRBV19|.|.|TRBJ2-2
TGTGCCAGTAGCCTTCCCGGGACGCCGAACACCGGGGAGCTGTTTTTT
CASSLPGTPNTGELFF
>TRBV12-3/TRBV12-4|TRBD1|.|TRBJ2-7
TGTGCCAGCAGTTTGAGGACAGGGTCCTACGAGCAGTACTTC
CASSLRTGSYEQYF
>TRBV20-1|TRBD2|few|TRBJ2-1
TGCAGTGCTAGAGGGCTAGCGGGACGGGTTGAGCAGTTCTTC
CSARGLAGRVEQFF
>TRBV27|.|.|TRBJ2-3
TGTGCCAGCAGTTCCCGGACTCCCGCTGATTTGGATACGCAGTATTTT
CASSSRTPADLDTQYF
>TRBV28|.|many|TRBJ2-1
TGTGCCAGCAGTCTCTCAACACATGAGCAGTTCTTC
CASSLSTHEQFF
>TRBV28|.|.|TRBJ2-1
TGTGCCAGCAGTTTACAGGGGAGATACAATGAGCAGTTCTTC
CASSLQGRYNEQFF
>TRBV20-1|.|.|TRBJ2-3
TGCAGTGCTAGAGATGGTATCCTCACAGATACGCAGTATTTT
CSARDGILTDTQYF
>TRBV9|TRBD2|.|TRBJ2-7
TGTGCCAGCAGCGTAGGGGCTAGCGGGGCCTGGGAGCAGTACTTC
CASSVGASGAWEQYF